This passage covers 32 T cell receptor beta chains from one sample sequenced in a study of stem cell transplantation in POMP-related autoinflammatory disease. Sequencing was performed with immunoSEQ multiplex PCR; in TCRdb, only in-frame clones are kept and a portion is missing. The data hold 68,000 or so clones, with roughly 91% observed a single time. The material was CD4+ T cells from PBMCs, obtained after stem cell transplantation. The origin of the receptors is a human patient with POMP-related autoinflammation and immune dysregulation (PRAID). The graft donor may have given rise to some T cells.

The rearrangement links TRBV5-1 to TRBJ2-2; D ambiguous. Germline V gene sequence: CDR1 SGHRS, CDR2 YFSETQ. The V gene lost 0 bases and the J gene lost 7 bases, with 10 bases spanning the gap. The CDR3 totals 14 residues. The CDR3 loop reads CASSLALGFGELFF. For the CDR3, the DNA is TGCGCCAGCAGCTTGGCCCTAGGATTCGGGGAGCTGTTTTTT. Using reference TRBV5-1 and TRBJ2-2 for the parts outside the CDR3, the full variable domain is KAGVTQTPRYLIKTRGQQVTLSCSPISGHRSVSWYQQTPGQGLQFLFEYFSETQRNKGNFPGRFSGRQFSNSRSEMNVSTLELGDSALYLCASSLALGFGELFFGEGSRLTVL.

The chain is built from TRBV6-6 and TRBJ2-1; 7 bases are shared with TRBD2. After removal of 6 bases from V and 4 bases from J, the junction contained 6 bases not matched to a gene. The CDR3 consists of 14 residues. CDR1 and CDR2 from the germline V gene are MNHNY and SVGAGI (reference sequence). CDR3 protein: CASRALATYNEQFF. For the CDR3, the DNA is TGTGCCAGCAGAGCACTAGCGACTTACAATGAGCAGTTCTTC.

The chain uses TRBV24-1 and TRBJ2-2; 9 bases are a match to TRBD1. The CDR3 is made up of 16 amino acids. Germline V lookup: CDR1 KGHDR, CDR2 SFDVKD. The V and J ends lost 2 bases and 6 bases, in that order; junction bases with no gene match: 6. CDR3 amino acids: CATSDWGTGRAGELFF. In DNA, the CDR3 is TGTGCCACCAGTGATTGGGGGACAGGGAGGGCCGGGGAGCTGTTTTTT.

The chain is built from TRBV28 and TRBJ1-1, with a possible D match to TRBD1 (5 bases). Looked up from germline, CDR1 is MDHEN and CDR2 is SYDVKM. V lost 5 bases and J 5 bases, leaving 12 bases between the germline ends. This CDR3 is 13 amino acids long. The CDR3 region has the DNA TGTGCCAGCAGTACCGTAACAGGAACTGAAGCTTTCTTT. Residues: CASSTVTGTEAFF.

The chain combines TRBV11-3 with TRBJ1-1, with D possibly matching TRBD1 (6 bases). Per germline, CDR1 SGHNT and CDR2 YENEEA. Trimming shortened V by 5 bases and J by 3 bases, and 13 bases separated the two germline ends. The CDR3 spans 14 residues. For the CDR3, the DNA is TGTGCCAGCAGCCGGGAGCCAGGGGACACTGAAGCTTTCTTT. Residues: CASSREPGDTEAFF.

The rearrangement joins TRBV5-1 to TRBJ2-5; D unresolved. Germline values: CDR1 SGHRS, CDR2 YFSETQ. This CDR3 spans 11 amino acids. V was trimmed by 6 bases and J by 4 bases, leaving 7 bases between them. The CDR3 protein is CASTSGETQYF. In DNA form, the CDR3 reads TGCGCCAGCACCTCCGGAGAGACCCAGTACTTC.

In its sample, this clone was seen a few times. Its ends do not fully match the called genes, so a read error is possible. The chain is built from TRBV12-5 and TRBJ1-2; D remains unclear. This CDR3 is 12 amino acids long. Per germline, CDR1 LGHNT and CDR2 FRNRAP. The CDR3 sequence: CASALDNYGYTF. The CDR3 coding sequence is TGTGCTAGTGCTTTGGACAACTATGGCTACACCTTC.

This clone has only one observation. The gene calls are TRBV28 and TRBJ1-4; no clear D. CDR1 MDHEN and CDR2 SYDVKM come from the germline V gene. V was trimmed by 7 bases and J by 4 bases, leaving 10 bases between them. The CDR3 contains 13 residues. CDR3 protein: CASNAGINEKLFF. The DNA for the CDR3 is TGTGCCAGCAACGCGGGAATTAATGAAAAACTGTTTTTT.

The V and J genes are TRBV27 and TRBJ1-1; 8 bases map to TRBD1. Germline V lookup: CDR1 MNHEY, CDR2 SMNVEV (reference sequence). After removal of 10 bases from V and 0 bases from J, the junction contained 7 bases not matched to a gene. This CDR3 has 14 amino acids. CDR3 amino acids: CATPRQGLNTEAFF. The CDR3 nucleotides read TGTGCCACTCCCCGACAGGGGTTGAACACTGAAGCTTTCTTT.

This chain joins TRBV10-1 and TRBJ2-5, with 7 bases matching TRBD1. The V gene's germline CDR1 is WNHNN and CDR2 SYGVQD (reference sequence). This CDR3 spans 13 amino acids. Losses at the gene ends were 2 bases for V and 3 bases for J; bases not matched to a gene: 0. The CDR3: CASSEDREETQYF. CDR3 DNA sequence: TGCGCCAGCAGTGAGGACAGGGAAGAGACCCAGTACTTC.

The DNA for the CDR3 is TGTGCCAGCAGCTTAGTACGGACCGAAGGAAACACCATATATTTT. Translated, it gives CASSLVRTEGNTIYF. This chain links TRBV7-8 with TRBJ1-3, with D hard to call. This CDR3 comprises 15 residues. Germline CDR1 is SGHVS and CDR2 is FQNEAQ. The ends were cut back, 1 base at V and 4 bases at J, with 11 bases in the middle.

V usage is TRBV11-2 and J usage is TRBJ2-7; a possible D gene is TRBD1 (5 bases). Trimming removed 5 bases from V and 3 bases from J, with 14 bases in between. Germline V CDR1 and CDR2: SGHAT, FQNNGV. The CDR3 is 14 amino acids. The CDR3 DNA sequence: TGTGCCAGCAGCCCCCCCCCAGACAGCTACGAGCAGTACTTC. It specifies CASSPPPDSYEQYF.

The J gene is TRBJ2-5, the V gene TRBV3-1 (or the pseudogene TRBV3-2); the match to TRBD2 covers 8 bases. Trimming cost V 0 bases and J 7 bases; bases outside gene matches: 13. The germline gives CDR1 LGHDT, CDR2 YNNKEL (reference sequence). The CDR3 sequence is 17 residues long. CDR3 sequence: CASSQDYGLRGGGTQYF. The CDR3 DNA sequence: TGTGCCAGCAGCCAAGATTACGGGCTACGGGGGGGAGGGACCCAGTACTTC.

The V gene is TRBV28, the J gene TRBJ2-3; D not resolved. V dropped 3 bases and J dropped 2 bases, with 6 bases sitting between them. Germline V gene lookup returns CDR1 MDHEN and CDR2 SYDVKM. This CDR3 comprises 13 residues. Here the CDR3 DNA reads TGTGCCAGCAGTTTCTGGTCCACAGATACGCAGTATTTT. It encodes CASSFWSTDTQYF.

The table lists this clone with a few counts. This sequence joins TRBV2 and TRBJ1-5; D remains ambiguous. The CDR3 has 13 amino acids. Germline assignment: CDR1 SNHLY and CDR2 FYNNEI. Trimming cost V 4 bases and J 4 bases, with 8 bases left between them. The CDR3 here is CASSVSVNQPQHF. In nucleotides, the CDR3 is TGTGCCAGCAGTGTTTCAGTGAATCAGCCCCAGCATTTT. Using reference TRBV2 and TRBJ1-5 for the parts outside the CDR3, the full variable domain is EPEVTQTPSHQVTQMGQEVILRCVPISNHLYFYWYRQILGQKVEFLVSFYNNEISEKSEIFDDQFSVERPDGSNFTLKIRSTKLEDSAMYFCASSVSVNQPQHFGDGTRLSIL.

This CDR3 is CASSLSGTGGYEQYF. The CDR3 DNA follows: TGTGCCAGCAGCTTGTCGGGGACAGGGGGTTACGAGCAGTACTTC. This sequence joins TRBV5-5 and TRBJ2-7; 11 bases are a match to TRBD1. This CDR3 is 15 amino acids long. The V and J ends lost 1 base and 4 bases, in that order; junction bases with no gene match: 4. The germline V gene encodes CDR1 SGHKS and CDR2 YYEKEE (reference sequence).

CDR3 in amino acids: CASSLGTSGTQETQYF. CDR3 DNA: TGTGCCAGCAGCCTCGGGACTAGCGGGACCCAAGAGACCCAGTACTTC. The rearrangement uses TRBV28 and TRBJ2-5; 13 bases map to TRBD2. V was clipped by 6 bases and J by 1 base; unmatched bases: 5. Germline CDR1 is MDHEN and CDR2 is SYDVKM. The CDR3 is 16 residues long.

The chain employs TRBV27 and TRBJ2-7; the match to TRBD1 covers 7 bases. J lost 5 bases, V lost 5 bases, and 6 bases had no gene match. The CDR3 sequence is 13 residues long. CDR1 and CDR2 (germline): MNHEY, SMNVEV (reference sequence). CDR3 sequence: CASSLRDSHEQYF. The DNA for the CDR3 is TGTGCCAGCAGTCTCCGGGACAGCCACGAGCAGTACTTC.

The V and J genes are TRBV5-1 and TRBJ1-3; no definite D call. Looked up from germline, CDR1 is SGHRS and CDR2 is YFSETQ. Trimming took 4 bases from V and 1 from J, leaving 12 bases between them. This CDR3 has 15 amino acids. The CDR3 sequence: CASSPTTPSGNTIYF. CDR3 DNA sequence: TGCGCCAGCAGCCCTACCACGCCGTCTGGAAACACCATATATTTT.

The genes are TRBV5-1 and TRBJ1-2; D ambiguous. V lost 0 bases to trimming and J lost 8 bases, with 8 bases between them. This CDR3 spans 12 amino acids. The V gene's germline CDR1 is SGHRS and CDR2 YFSETQ. CDR3 coding DNA: TGCGCCAGCAGCTTGGGGGGATCCGGCTACACCTTC. The encoded protein is CASSLGGSGYTF.

The chain uses TRBV18 and TRBJ2-3; D is tentatively TRBD1 or TRBD2 (5 bases each). Germline CDR1 and CDR2: KGHSH and LQKENI. The CDR3 extends over 13 amino acids. V was cut by 6 bases and J by 5 bases, with 12 bases left in between. CDR3 sequence reads: CASSPEGKDTQYF. In nucleotides, the CDR3 is TGTGCCAGCTCGCCCGAGGGGAAAGATACGCAGTATTTT.

The chain recombines TRBV5-1 with TRBJ1-5, with 8 bases fitting TRBD1. Germline trimming cut 0 bases from V and 5 bases from J; bases unmatched to any gene: 4. This CDR3 is built from 15 residues. CDR1 and CDR2 (germline): SGHRS, YFSETQ. As DNA, the CDR3 is TGCGCCAGCAGCTTGGGTTCGGACAGGGATCAGCCCCAGCATTTT. It specifies CASSLGSDRDQPQHF.

The J gene is TRBJ1-2, the V gene TRBV10-3; D not certain. Germline CDR1 and CDR2: ENHRY and SYGVKD. This CDR3 region has 14 residues. V lost 5 bases and J lost 8, with 18 bases in between. CDR3 residues: CAISSTGLPRGYTF. Written as DNA, the CDR3 is TGTGCCATCAGTTCGACCGGGTTGCCTCGCGGCTACACCTTC.

The rearrangement joins TRBV5-4 to TRBJ2-7, with D possibly being TRBD1 (5 bases). From germline, CDR1 is SGHNT and CDR2 YYREEE (reference sequence). The V end was cut by 4 bases, the J end by 9 bases, with 20 bases between. The CDR3 length is 14 residues. This chain's CDR3 is CASSPPDEGEGQYV. The CDR3 DNA is TGTGCCAGCAGCCCCCCGGACGAAGGGGAAGGGCAGTACGTC.

The rearrangement links TRBV7-8 to TRBJ2-5; D is possibly TRBD2 (6 bases). The CDR3 spans 15 residues. Per germline, CDR1 SGHVS and CDR2 FQNEAQ. V lost 10 bases, J lost 5 bases, and 23 bases lay in between. DNA of the CDR3: TGTGCCACCGACCTAAGAGCCGGGGGACGTGAGACCCAGTACTTC. Translated, it gives CATDLRAGGRETQYF.

This clone was seen a single time. The V and J genes are TRBV10-1 and TRBJ2-6; D possibly corresponds to TRBD1 (5 bases). Looked up from germline, CDR1 is WNHNN and CDR2 is SYGVQD (reference sequence). V dropped 9 bases and J dropped 3 bases, with 9 bases sitting between them. The CDR3 has 13 residues. The CDR3 spells CARRGSGANVLTF. DNA of the CDR3: TGCGCCAGAAGGGGTAGTGGGGCCAACGTCCTGACTTTC.

The chain uses TRBV10-3 and TRBJ1-6; tentative D call: TRBD1 (6 bases). The germline CDR1 and CDR2 sequences are ENHRY and SYGVKD. Trimming removed 6 bases at V and 5 bases at J, with 11 bases between. There are 14 residues in the CDR3. The CDR3 DNA is TGTGCCATCAGCTCAGGGGTTAATAATTCACCCCTCCACTTT. As protein: CAISSGVNNSPLHF.

V usage is TRBV3-1 (or the pseudogene TRBV3-2) and J usage is TRBJ1-4; D unclear. The germline gives CDR1 LGHDT, CDR2 YNNKEL (reference sequence). The ends were cut back, 5 bases at V and 7 bases at J, with 5 bases in the middle. The CDR3 is 11 amino acids. This CDR3 reads CASSSVEKLFF. CDR3 sequence (DNA): TGTGCCAGCAGCAGCGTTGAAAAACTGTTTTTT.

This chain links TRBV6-5 with TRBJ1-2; 9 nucleotides line up with TRBD1. Germline-derived CDR1 and CDR2 are MNHEY and SVGAGI. V trimming: 6 bases; J trimming: 1 base; junction bases outside the gene matches: 3. The CDR3 extends over 14 amino acids. CDR3 in DNA: TGTGCCAGCAGGTGGGACAGGGATAACTATGGCTACACCTTC. This codes for CASRWDRDNYGYTF.

A few counts support this clone. The CDR3 loop reads CASSDQGGSYEQYV. CDR3 DNA: TGTGCCAGCAGTGACCAGGGAGGCTCCTACGAGCAGTACGTC. The chain joins TRBV6-1 to TRBJ2-7; TRBD2 might be the D (6 bases). Germline V gives CDR1 MNHNS, CDR2 SASEGT. The CDR3 length is 14 residues. Deletions cut 3 bases from V and 0 bases from J, with 9 bases between.

The chain uses TRBV10-1 and TRBJ1-1; possible D gene TRBD1, 5 bases. V was pared by 3 bases and J by 1 base, with 12 bases between. CDR1 and CDR2 from the germline V gene are WNHNN and SYGVQD (reference sequence). The CDR3 is 15 amino acids. The CDR3 protein is CASSDSGTANTEAFF. CDR3 DNA sequence: TGCGCCAGCAGTGACTCCGGGACGGCGAACACTGAAGCTTTCTTT.

The chain links TRBV30 to TRBJ1-4; TRBD1 agrees at 8 bases. Losses at the gene ends were 4 bases for V and 4 bases for J; bases not matched to a gene: 14. This CDR3 has 17 amino acids. CDR1 is GTSNPN, CDR2 SVGIG, per germline (reference sequence). The CDR3 DNA follows: TGTGCCTGGAACATGAGGACAGGGTCACCTCGTAATGAAAAACTGTTTTTT. It is translated as CAWNMRTGSPRNEKLFF.